The present T cell receptor (beta chain) was sequenced within a study of blood T cell repertoires in COVID-19. Study information: Sample material is recorded as cDNA or gDNA derived from T cells, B-cell-depleted T cells, or PBMCs.

CDR3 size: 16 residues. The ends were cut back, 0 bases at V and 1 base at J, with 13 bases in the middle. Germline CDR1 SGHRS, CDR2 YFSETQ. Measured with immunoSEQ multiplex PCR; TCRdb has only the in-frame clones, and not every one. The profile shows tens of thousands of clones, more than 75% of them singletons. The source of this sequence is a human donor with active COVID-19. The donor label of this sample is uncertain. Sequenced input: peripheral blood. The rearrangement uses TRBV5-1 and TRBJ1-1; D gene ambiguous. CDR3 bases: TGCGCCAGCAGCTTGGCCGTTCGTACCGGGAACACTGAAGCTTTCTTT. Protein sequence: CASSLAVRTGNTEAFF. Together with reference TRBV5-1 and TRBJ1-1, the CDR3 gives the full variable domain: KAGVTQTPRYLIKTRGQQVTLSCSPISGHRSVSWYQQTPGQGLQFLFEYFSETQRNKGNFPGRFSGRQFSNSRSEMNVSTLELGDSALYLCASSLAVRTGNTEAFFGQGTRLTVV.